Presented here are 30 T cell receptor beta chains from one specimen sequenced in a study of blood T cell repertoires in COVID-19. Clones were sequenced by immunoSEQ multiplex PCR, and TCRdb holds only the in-frame ones, with some missing. The table records about 210,000 clones, about 76% of them present only once. The sequenced sample was PBMCs or T cells enriched from blood (not recorded which). These receptors all stem from a woman in her forties or fifties with acute COVID-19.

This clone was observed a handful of times. The rearrangement links TRBV6-5 to TRBJ2-6, with 7 bases identical to TRBD1. Germline lookup yields CDR1 MNHEY and CDR2 SVGAGI. Trimming removed 2 bases from V and 2 bases from J; junction bases left unmatched: 0. The CDR3 spans 15 residues. Here the CDR3 reads CASSYQGAGANVLTF. The CDR3 coding sequence is TGTGCCAGCAGTTACCAGGGGGCTGGGGCCAACGTCCTGACTTTC.

V is TRBV10-1 and J is TRBJ2-2; 8 positions agree with TRBD2. The V segment lost 7 bases and the J segment 7 bases; nucleotides outside the gene matches: 8. CDR1 and CDR2 (germline): WNHNN, SYGVQD (reference sequence). The CDR3 is 14 amino acids. The CDR3 loop is CASTTGLVHGELFF. The CDR3 nucleotides read TGCGCCAGCACCACGGGACTAGTGCACGGGGAGCTGTTTTTT.

The rearrangement links TRBV11-3 to TRBJ1-2, with 7 nucleotides matching TRBD1. Germline V lookup: CDR1 SGHNT, CDR2 YENEEA. This CDR3 is 15 amino acids long. With 4 bases clipped from V and 2 bases from J, the junction kept 7 bases outside the gene matches. The CDR3 bases are TGTGCCAGCAGCTCCAGGGACAGAAAAAACTATGGCTACACCTTC. Its protein is CASSSRDRKNYGYTF.

The J gene is TRBJ1-5, the V gene TRBV19, with 7 bases fitting TRBD1. From germline, CDR1 is LNHDA and CDR2 SQIVND (reference sequence). Losses at the gene ends were 6 bases for V and 1 base for J; bases not matched to a gene: 12. This CDR3 contains 17 residues. The CDR3 loop is CASSHLGTGDSNQPQHF. CDR3 DNA: TGTGCCAGTAGCCACCTGGGCACAGGGGACAGCAATCAGCCCCAGCATTTT.

The chain carries TRBV7-8 and TRBJ2-7; 9 nucleotides agree with TRBD2. This CDR3 has 15 amino acids. Germline loops: CDR1 SGHVS, CDR2 FQNEAQ. V lost 4 bases and J lost 3; bases outside the gene matches: 7. Here the CDR3 DNA reads TGTGCCAGCAGCTCTTCCGGGACTAGCAGCTACGAGCAGTACTTC. Residues: CASSSSGTSSYEQYF.

The chain carries TRBV29-1 and TRBJ1-2, with D possibly TRBD1 on 5 matching bases. Germline CDR1 reads SQVTM; CDR2 reads ANQGSEA. The CDR3 covers 12 residues. With 4 bases removed from V and 8 bases from J, the gap between germline ends came to 14 bases. The CDR3 spells CSVATQGMGYTF. CDR3 DNA sequence: TGCAGCGTTGCTACCCAGGGTATGGGCTACACCTTC.

This clone was seen more than once but under ten times. V usage is TRBV7-3 and J usage is TRBJ2-1, with D possibly matching TRBD1 (6 bases). The CDR3 is 20 residues long. Trimming removed 0 bases at V and 0 bases at J, with 21 bases between. Germline V gives CDR1 SGHTA, CDR2 FQGTGA. The CDR3 reads CASSLTPHSRGRGSYNEQFF. CDR3 nucleotide sequence: TGTGCCAGCAGCTTAACCCCCCATTCCAGGGGAAGAGGCTCCTACAATGAGCAGTTCTTC. The whole variable domain, filled in from reference TRBV7-3 and TRBJ2-1, reads GAGVSQTPSNKVTEKGKYVELRCDPISGHTALYWYRQSLGQGPEFLIYFQGTGAADDSGLPNDRFFAVRPEGSVSTLKIQRTERGDSAVYLCASSLTPHSRGRGSYNEQFFGPGTRLTVL.

The V and J genes are TRBV7-9 and TRBJ2-1; no clear D gene. Trimming cost V 1 base and J 8 bases, with 15 bases left between them. The CDR3 covers 15 residues. Germline CDR1 and CDR2: SEHNR and FQNEAQ (reference sequence). CDR3 nucleotide sequence: TGTGCCAGCAGCTTAGGTCCTGCTAGTTTCGATGAGCAGTTCTTC. It codes for CASSLGPASFDEQFF.

The gene calls are TRBV7-9 and TRBJ2-5; D call uncertain. Trimming stripped 5 bases from V and 1 base from J, with 8 bases between. The CDR3 has 13 residues. Per germline, CDR1 SEHNR and CDR2 FQNEAQ (reference sequence). This chain's CDR3 is CASSPSGQETQYF. Written as DNA, the CDR3 is TGTGCCAGCAGCCCCTCGGGCCAAGAGACCCAGTACTTC.

The V gene is TRBV10-3, the J gene TRBJ2-5; a weak D match, TRBD2 (7 bases). This CDR3 has 14 residues. Germline CDR1 ENHRY, CDR2 SYGVKD. Trimming left V 6 bases short and J 5 bases short, with 16 bases between. The CDR3 DNA follows: TGTGCCATCAGCGGGTCGGGGGGCAGGGAGACCCAGTACTTC. Encoded protein: CAISGSGGRETQYF.

The chain combines TRBV29-1 with TRBJ2-7; 10 positions agree with TRBD2. The junction had 9 bases not matched to a gene; V was cut back by 3 bases and J by 7 bases. In germline, CDR1 is SQVTM, CDR2 ANQGSEA. CDR3 length: 14 amino acids. The CDR3: CSVDSASGSREQYF. CDR3 bases: TGCAGCGTTGACTCGGCTAGCGGGAGTCGAGAGCAGTACTTC.

Here the CDR3 DNA reads TGTGCCAGCAGCAAAGTGCGGGGAACCTACGAGCAGTACTTC. Protein: CASSKVRGTYEQYF. This chain joins TRBV21-1 and TRBJ2-7; the D segment call TRBD2 is taken from the table without a DNA check. TRBV21-1 is described as a pseudogene. The CDR3 length is 14 residues.

The chain links TRBV7-2 to TRBJ2-7; 8 bases line up with TRBD2. In germline, CDR1 is SGHTA, CDR2 FQGNSA. The CDR3 is 14 residues long. J gave up 4 bases and V 2 bases, and 4 bases lay outside the gene matches. The CDR3 nucleotides are TGTGCCAGCAGCTTATATAGCGGGGCATACGAGCAGTACTTC. Translated: CASSLYSGAYEQYF. The full variable domain, completed using reference TRBV7-2 and TRBJ2-7, is GAGVSQSPSNKVTEKGKDVELRCDPISGHTALYWYRQSLGQGLEFLIYFQGNSAPDKSGLPSDRFSAERTGGSVSTLTIQRTQQEDSAVYLCASSLYSGAYEQYFGPGTRLTVT.

This clone showed up just a few times. This sequence joins TRBV10-3 and TRBJ1-2, with 7 bases identical to TRBD1. The CDR3 spans 13 residues. V was pared by 3 bases and J by 3 bases, with 1 base of the junction left unmatched. Germline V gene sequence: CDR1 ENHRY, CDR2 SYGVKD. CDR3 region: CAISEDRDYGYTF. CDR3 nucleotide sequence: TGTGCCATCAGTGAAGACAGGGACTATGGCTACACCTTC.

The count of this clone is one. The chain is built from TRBV7-2 and TRBJ1-5; D uncertain. The CDR3 length is 14 residues. Germline V gene sequence: CDR1 SGHTA, CDR2 FQGNSA. Trimming removed 1 base from V and 1 base from J, with 5 bases in between. For the CDR3, the DNA is TGTGCCAGCAGCTTAGTAGCCAGCAATCAGCCCCAGCATTTT. Translating gives CASSLVASNQPQHF.

This clone has more than one count but fewer than ten. The chain carries TRBV18 and TRBJ2-1; a weak D match, TRBD2 (6 bases). The V gene's germline CDR1 is KGHSH and CDR2 LQKENI. The CDR3 contains 15 residues. The ends were cut back, 4 bases at V and 10 bases at J, with 20 bases in the middle. CDR3: CASSLDFGSMEEQFF. The CDR3 bases are TGTGCCAGCTCACTCGATTTCGGGAGTATGGAGGAGCAGTTCTTC.

Only a few counts were recorded for this clone. This chain connects TRBV28 to TRBJ1-2; TRBD1 is a possible D gene (6 bases). The length of the CDR3 is 12 residues. Trimming took 7 bases from V and 4 from J, leaving 10 bases between them. From germline, CDR1 is MDHEN and CDR2 SYDVKM. CDR3 sequence reads: CASTQGGYGYTF. CDR3 nucleotide sequence: TGTGCCAGCACCCAAGGGGGCTATGGCTACACCTTC.

The rearrangement joins TRBV7-2 to TRBJ1-1; 10 bases fit TRBD1. This CDR3 contains 14 residues. CDR1 and CDR2 (germline): SGHTA, FQGNSA. V was clipped by 5 bases and J by 7 bases; unmatched bases: 7. The CDR3 sequence is CASSPHGTGVEAFF. In DNA form, the CDR3 reads TGTGCCAGCAGCCCACACGGGACAGGGGTTGAAGCTTTCTTT.

V usage is TRBV19 and J usage is TRBJ1-1; 10 nucleotides line up with TRBD1. Looked up from germline, CDR1 is LNHDA and CDR2 is SQIVND (reference sequence). This CDR3 is 17 amino acids long. V was pared by 3 bases and J by 2 bases, with 9 bases of the junction left unmatched. CDR3 sequence reads: CASSIRLTGGLNTEAFF. CDR3 nucleotide sequence: TGTGCCAGTAGTATTCGACTGACAGGGGGCCTAAACACTGAAGCTTTCTTT. Drawing the rest from reference TRBV19 and TRBJ1-1, the complete variable domain is DGGITQSPKYLFRKEGQNVTLSCEQNLNHDAMYWYRQDPGQGLRLIYYSQIVNDFQKGDIAEGYSVSREKKESFPLTVTSAQKNPTAFYLCASSIRLTGGLNTEAFFGQGTRLTVV.

This chain uses TRBV18 with TRBJ1-4, with D possibly being TRBD1 (6 bases). Trimming shortened V by 4 bases and J by 0 bases, and 12 bases separated the two germline ends. CDR1 KGHSH and CDR2 LQKENI come from the germline V gene. This CDR3 comprises 16 residues. CDR3 residues: CASSRITGTTNEKLFF. The CDR3 DNA sequence: TGTGCCAGCTCACGTATAACAGGGACAACTAATGAAAAACTGTTTTTT.

The chain carries TRBV12-3 or TRBV12-4 and TRBJ1-1, with 7 positions matching TRBD1. The CDR3 extends over 13 amino acids. V lost 5 bases, J lost 7 bases, and 7 bases stayed unmatched. CDR3 sequence reads: CASSQDRVLEAFF. CDR3 bases: TGTGCCAGCAGTCAAGACAGGGTACTTGAAGCTTTCTTT.

The genes are TRBV20-1 and TRBJ2-7, with 9 bases aligning to TRBD2. CDR1 is DFQATT, CDR2 SNEGSKA, per germline (reference sequence). J gave up 5 bases and V 3 bases, and 5 bases lay outside the gene matches. The CDR3 consists of 13 residues. CDR3 sequence: CSASSGSKDEQYF. CDR3 nucleotides: TGCAGTGCTAGTAGCGGGAGTAAGGACGAGCAGTACTTC.

The chain has TRBV9 and TRBJ1-3; D ambiguous. V was cut by 0 bases and J by 0 bases, with 7 bases left in between. CDR1 SGDLS and CDR2 YYNGEE come from the germline V gene. The CDR3 is 15 residues long. The CDR3 spells CASSVAPGSGNTIYF. DNA of the CDR3: TGTGCCAGCAGCGTAGCCCCAGGCTCTGGAAACACCATATATTTT.

The chain combines TRBV9 with TRBJ1-5; 9 bases are shared with TRBD1. The germline CDR1 and CDR2 sequences are SGDLS and YYNGEE. This CDR3 is 13 amino acids long. V shed 3 bases, J shed 7 bases, and the junction held 2 bases outside the gene matches. In DNA, the CDR3 is TGTGCCAGCAGCGGAACAGGGGGCCAGCCCCAGCATTTT. Translating gives CASSGTGGQPQHF.

The chain uses TRBV5-1 and TRBJ2-7; 7 bases are a match to TRBD1. Trimming removed 5 bases from V and 4 bases from J; junction bases left unmatched: 12. From germline, CDR1 is SGHRS and CDR2 YFSETQ. The CDR3 is 15 amino acids. CDR3 DNA: TGCGCCAGCAGAGAAGGGGGCGCCGGGGCATACGAGCAGTACTTC. Protein sequence: CASREGGAGAYEQYF.

This chain joins TRBV12-3 or TRBV12-4 and TRBJ1-1; D not resolved. V was pared by 8 bases and J by 7 bases, with 14 bases between. There are 12 residues in the CDR3. CDR3 sequence (DNA): TGTGCCAGCCTCAGGACCGGGATTGAAGCTTTCTTT. It translates to CASLRTGIEAFF.

This rearrangement joins TRBV30 to TRBJ2-6; no firm D call. V gave up 1 base and J gave up 0 bases, with 7 bases separating them. This CDR3 contains 15 residues. Looked up from germline, CDR1 is GTSNPN and CDR2 is SVGIG (reference sequence). CDR3 in DNA: TGTGCCTGGAGTGCACAGAACTCTGGGGCCAACGTCCTGACTTTC. It yields the protein CAWSAQNSGANVLTF.

This clone was seen once. This sequence joins TRBV28 and TRBJ2-1; 9 bases agree with TRBD2. The CDR3 has 18 residues. With V trimmed by 2 bases and J by 2 bases, 10 bases remained unmatched. Germline loops: CDR1 MDHEN, CDR2 SYDVKM. The CDR3 DNA follows: TGTGCCAGCAGTTTAGTCGCTAGCGGGAAGGACCCCTACAATGAGCAGTTCTTC. This encodes CASSLVASGKDPYNEQFF.

The chain recombines TRBV18 with TRBJ2-1; no clear D gene. Deletions cut 0 bases from V and 3 bases from J, with 12 bases between. CDR1 KGHSH and CDR2 LQKENI come from the germline V gene. CDR3 length: 16 amino acids. The CDR3 loop is CASSPPSRQGYNEQFF. In DNA, the CDR3 is TGTGCCAGCTCACCACCGTCGCGACAAGGCTACAATGAGCAGTTCTTC.

This chain connects TRBV6-1 to TRBJ2-1; TRBD2 is a possible D gene (5 bases). V lost 2 bases to trimming and J lost 15 bases, with 14 bases between them. This CDR3 has 12 residues. The germline CDR1 and CDR2 sequences are MNHNS and SASEGT. DNA for the CDR3: TGTGCCAGCAGTGAATCCGGCGGGCGTTGGTTCTTC. Its protein is CASSESGGRWFF.